This T cell receptor (beta chain) appears in the sequencing data of a study of cytomegalovirus exposure and HLA in healthy donors. Libraries were prepared by immunoSEQ multiplex PCR; TCRdb keeps only in-frame clonotypes and omits some of them. The repertoire holds roughly 300,000 clones, with 85% to 90% as singletons. V lost 5 bases and J 8 bases, leaving 15 bases between the germline ends. The V gene's germline CDR1 is ENHRY and CDR2 SYGVKD. The length of the CDR3 is 13 residues. The sequenced sample consisted of PBMCs. The gene calls are TRBV10-3 and TRBJ1-2; possible D gene TRBD1, 5 bases. The source is a young woman in good health and CMV-seronegative. The CDR3 sequence is CAISNGGKEGYTF. The CDR3 region has the DNA TGTGCCATCAGTAACGGGGGTAAAGAGGGCTACACCTTC.